The 17 T cell receptor beta chains listed next were all sequenced from one sample in a study of metastatic and nonmetastatic thyroid tumors. Thyroid surgery had not been preceded by any treatment in any patient. TCRdb reanalyzed the PCR reads with MiXCR. The sample has roughly 30,000 clones, 10% to 11% seen once; the top ten hold more than 15%. The sequenced material came from blood. The receptors were sampled from a female donor with papillary thyroid cancer or a benign thyroid nodule (not recorded which). Some clones in this sample may be carry-over from other donors' samples.

There are many counts of this clone. V is TRBV2 and J is TRBJ2-5; tentative D call: TRBD2 (7 bases). The length of the CDR3 is 15 residues. Germline CDR1 reads SNHLY; CDR2 reads FYNNEI. The V end was cut by 6 bases, the J end by 5 bases, with 19 bases between. The CDR3 coding sequence is TGTGCCAGCAGCGGGGGAGGGGGTGTAGCGGAGACCCAGTACTTC. It yields the protein CASSGGGGVAETQYF.

This clone was seen ten or more times. This chain uses TRBV3-1 with TRBJ2-3; D is tentatively TRBD1 or TRBD2 (6 bases each). V was pared by 6 bases and J by 2 bases, with 18 bases between. The CDR3 loop spans 16 amino acids. CDR1 and CDR2 from the germline V gene are LGHDT and YNNKEL (reference sequence). As DNA, the CDR3 is TGTGCCAGCAGTCACAAGGGGGGCTGGGACACAGATACGCAGTATTTT. This translates into CASSHKGGWDTDTQYF.

This chain connects TRBV20-1 to TRBJ1-2; D is perhaps TRBD1 (5 bases). Per the germline V gene, CDR1 is DFQATT and CDR2 is SNEGSKA (reference sequence). The CDR3 runs 14 residues. V lost 2 bases to trimming and J lost 1 base, with 11 bases between them. The CDR3 DNA sequence: TGCAGTGCTAGAATAACGACAGATAACTATGGCTACACCTTC. The encoded protein is CSARITTDNYGYTF.

At least ten counts were recorded for this clone. The chain links TRBV5-1 to TRBJ2-7, with D possibly TRBD2 on 5 matching bases. Germline CDR1 and CDR2: SGHRS and YFSETQ. This CDR3 has 14 amino acids. Between the trimmed V and J ends, which lost 0 bases and 5 bases, there was a span of 12 bases. Here the CDR3 DNA reads TGCGCCAGCAGCTTGGCGGCTAGCCCCCACGAGCAGTACTTC. Translated: CASSLAASPHEQYF.

This clone was observed at least ten times. The chain joins TRBV2 to TRBJ1-5; D uncertain. This CDR3 region has 14 residues. From germline, CDR1 is SNHLY and CDR2 FYNNEI. The V end lost 3 bases, the J end lost 1 base, and 7 bases lay between the germline ends. CDR3: CASSERGSNQPQHF. CDR3 sequence (DNA): TGTGCCAGCAGTGAGCGAGGGAGCAATCAGCCCCAGCATTTT.

This clone showed up many times. V gene TRBV9 combines with J gene TRBJ2-1, with 8 bases identical to TRBD2. CDR3 size: 16 residues. Trimming cost V 3 bases and J 4 bases; bases outside gene matches: 9. Germline V gene lookup returns CDR1 SGDLS and CDR2 YYNGEE. The chain's CDR3 is CASSGEAGVKYNEQFF. The CDR3 DNA reads TGTGCCAGCAGCGGAGAAGCGGGAGTAAAATACAATGAGCAGTTCTTC.

This clone was observed at least ten times. This chain joins TRBV19 and TRBJ1-1; D unresolved. V was cut by 6 bases and J by 9 bases, with 20 bases left in between. There are 14 residues in the CDR3. The germline gives CDR1 LNHDA, CDR2 SQIVND (reference sequence). CDR3 protein: CASRPSGWGDKAFF. The CDR3, as DNA: TGTGCCAGTAGACCCTCGGGGTGGGGAGATAAAGCTTTCTTT. The entire variable domain, with the rest obtained from reference TRBV19 and TRBJ1-1, is as follows: DGGITQSPKYLFRKEGQNVTLSCEQNLNHDAMYWYRQDPGQGLRLIYYSQIVNDFQKGDIAEGYSVSREKKESFPLTVTSAQKNPTAFYLCASRPSGWGDKAFFGQGTRLTVV.

Turning to this clone: A read error may explain this, as a much larger clone is one base away. Other DNA sequences in this specimen translate into the identical CDR3. The chain links TRBV11-2 to TRBJ2-5, with D uncertain. CDR1 is SGHAT, CDR2 FQNNGV, per germline. This CDR3 has 11 amino acids. In DNA form, the CDR3 reads TGTGCCAGCAGCTTAGGAGAGACACAGTACTTC. It yields the protein CASSLGETQYF.

This clone was seen repeatedly, ten times or more. The chain links TRBV20-1 to TRBJ2-3; 10 nucleotides agree with TRBD1. Germline CDR1 is DFQATT and CDR2 is SNEGSKA (reference sequence). The CDR3 loop spans 17 amino acids. J gave up 1 base and V 5 bases, and 12 bases lay outside the gene matches. The CDR3, as DNA: TGCAGTGCTCCGACGGGGACAGGGGTCCCCCGCACAGATACGCAGTATTTT. This encodes CSAPTGTGVPRTDTQYF.

This clone appeared many times. V gene TRBV19 combines with J gene TRBJ2-2; 9 bases map to TRBD2. In germline, CDR1 is LNHDA, CDR2 SQIVND (reference sequence). The CDR3 sequence is 15 residues long. The J segment lost 6 bases and the V segment lost 4 bases, leaving 6 bases of the junction unmatched. CDR3: CASSSGRANAGELFF. The CDR3 bases are TGTGCCAGTAGTAGCGGGAGGGCCAATGCCGGGGAGCTGTTTTTT.

This clone was seen at least ten times. CDR3 nucleotides: TGTGCCAGCAGCTTCAGGGCAACTGAAGCTTTCTTT. Translation gives CASSFRATEAFF. J is TRBJ1-1 and V is TRBV7-9, with D possibly being TRBD1 (5 bases). The germline CDR1 and CDR2 sequences are SEHNR and FQNEAQ (reference sequence). V was pared by 3 bases and J by 5 bases, with 7 bases between. The CDR3 is 12 amino acids.

In this sample, this clone turned up a few times. In DNA, the CDR3 is TGTGCCAGCAGGAAGGACAGGAGCTCCTATAATTCACCCCTCCACTTT. Translated, it gives CASRKDRSSYNSPLHF. This chain connects TRBV6-1 to TRBJ1-6, with 7 bases that match TRBD1. The CDR3 runs to 16 residues. V dropped 6 bases and J dropped 0; count of bases not matched to a gene: 5. CDR1 MNHNS and CDR2 SASEGT come from the germline V gene.

In its sample, this clone was seen many times. A read error may be the cause here, since a much bigger clone is one base away. The rearrangement joins TRBV4-1 to TRBJ2-7, with D possibly TRBD1 on 5 matching bases. In germline, CDR1 is MGHRA, CDR2 YSYEKL. V shed 4 bases and J shed 2 bases, with 12 bases lying between them. This CDR3 has 14 residues. The CDR3 DNA sequence: TGCGCCAGCAGCCTGATGGCAGGGCCCTACGAGCAGTACTTC. Translation: CASSLMAGPYEQYF.

The V and J genes are TRBV3-1 and TRBJ2-1, with no clear D. The CDR3 spans 16 residues. From germline, CDR1 is LGHDT and CDR2 YNNKEL (reference sequence). Trimming left V 0 bases short and J 4 bases short, with 13 bases between. The CDR3 nucleotides are TGTGCCAGCAGCCAAGAAGGAGCGCGCTATTACAATGAGCAGTTCTTC. As protein: CASSQEGARYYNEQFF.

This clone appeared many times. The rearrangement joins TRBV5-6 to TRBJ1-1, with D perhaps matching TRBD1 (5 bases). The CDR3 length is 17 residues. In germline, CDR1 is SGHDT, CDR2 YYEEEE. V dropped 1 base and J dropped 7 bases, with 23 bases sitting between them. The chain's CDR3 is CASSLYGRRGESGEAFF. The CDR3 nucleotides are TGTGCCAGCAGCTTGTATGGTCGGCGGGGGGAGTCGGGTGAAGCTTTCTTT.

As concerns this clone: The limits of the CDR3 on the DNA are not certain, so only TCRdb's listed CDR3 is given. The chain uses TRBV6-2 or TRBV6-3 and TRBJ1-6; the table calls TRBD1, which could not be checked here. Germline-derived CDR1 and CDR2 are MNHEY and SVGEGT. A total of 20 residues make up the CDR3, ends included. The CDR3 loop is CASRGGMSSSSDRESSPLHF.

This clone was counted many times. The chain joins TRBV11-2 to TRBJ1-2, with D possibly matching TRBD1 (6 bases). This CDR3 region has 12 residues. Germline lookup yields CDR1 SGHAT and CDR2 FQNNGV. V shed 6 bases and J shed 5 bases, with 10 bases lying between them. The CDR3 DNA follows: TGTGCCAGCAGTCGGACAGCTTATGGCTACACCTTC. It specifies CASSRTAYGYTF. Together with reference TRBV11-2 and TRBJ1-2, the CDR3 gives the full variable domain: EAGVAQSPRYKIIEKRQSVAFWCNPISGHATLYWYQQILGQGPKLLIQFQNNGVVDDSQLPKDRFSAERLKGVDSTLKIQPAKLEDSAVYLCASSRTAYGYTFGSGTRLTVV.